Detailed here is one T cell receptor beta chain. The data stem from a study of shared clonotypes between healthy human individuals. Method: immunoSEQ multiplex PCR; TCRdb's copy keeps in-frame clones and lacks some. The sample holds approximately 350,000 clones, around 96% seen once. Germline-derived CDR1 and CDR2 are WNHNN and SYGVQD (reference sequence). Trimming stripped 10 bases from V and 4 bases from J, with 15 bases between. The CDR3 length is 13 residues. This clonotype was obtained from a man under 40 in good health. Sequenced input: memory CD8+ T cells sorted from blood. Subset of the sample: CD45RO+ cells pooled with CCR7-negative TemRA cells. The chain carries TRBV10-1 and TRBJ2-3; D is possibly TRBD2 (6 bases). Written as DNA, the CDR3 is TGCGCCACGGGGTGGGGCGGGGCAGATACGCAGTATTTT. It specifies CATGWGGADTQYF.